This T cell receptor beta chain comes out of a study of T cell repertoires in cytomegalovirus infection. Study details: Newly reported HLA-C-restricted and thoroughly characterized HLA-B-restricted CMV epitopes were employed. Matching HLA type and CMV infection were both indicated by public TCR beta signatures. Broader study findings: Pooled public TCR beta family frequency picked out CMV carriers with the relevant HLA. In two of eight donors, the top clonotype was HLA-C-restricted CMV-specific.

This clonotype appeared many times. Its matching antigen is unknown. With 1 base removed from V and 5 bases from J, the gap between germline ends came to 8 bases. The CDR3 contains 13 residues. CDR1 and CDR2 (germline): MGHRA, YSYEKL. TCRdb independently ran MiXCR on the reads; one entry per CDR3 protein. Of 900,000 to 950,000 distinct CDR3 sequences in the sample, about a third were seen once. The sequence was obtained from a human donor in good health (CMV status not recorded). Some clones in this sample may be carry-over from other donors' samples. The chain has TRBV4-1 and TRBJ1-1, with D unresolved. The sample here was cultured CD8+ T cells from PBMCs, taken from culture after CMV antigen stimulation. CDR3 amino acids: CASSQGPGTEAFF. For the CDR3, the DNA is TGCGCCAGCAGCCAAGGACCGGGGACTGAAGCTTTCTTT.